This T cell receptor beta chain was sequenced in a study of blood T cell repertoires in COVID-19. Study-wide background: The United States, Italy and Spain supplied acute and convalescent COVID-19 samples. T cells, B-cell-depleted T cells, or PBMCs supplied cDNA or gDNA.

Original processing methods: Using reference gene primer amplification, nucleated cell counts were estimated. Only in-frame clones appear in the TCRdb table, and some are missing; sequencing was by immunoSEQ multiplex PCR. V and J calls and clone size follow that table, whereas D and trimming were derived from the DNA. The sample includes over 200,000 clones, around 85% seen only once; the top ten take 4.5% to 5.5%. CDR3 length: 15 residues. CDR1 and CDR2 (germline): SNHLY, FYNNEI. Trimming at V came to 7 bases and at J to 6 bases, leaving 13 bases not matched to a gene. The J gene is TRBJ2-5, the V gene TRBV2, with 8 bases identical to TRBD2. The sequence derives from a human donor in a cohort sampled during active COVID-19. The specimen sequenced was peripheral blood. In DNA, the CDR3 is TGTGCCAGCATATCCCGAGCGGGAGCGTCGAAGACCCAGTACTTC. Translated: CASISRAGASKTQYF.